A single sample is the source of the 2 T cell receptor beta chains below, sequenced in a study of CD8+CD57+ T cells in acquired aplastic anemia. TCR beta VDJ and CDR3 were profiled, and genomic DNA was the template. TCRdb recomputed calls from the reads with MiXCR, one row per CDR3 protein. The sample has under 350,000 distinct CDR3 sequences, roughly 59% seen once. Before being chosen for sequencing, patients had shown CD8+CD57+ cell expansion by flow cytometry. The sequenced material came from sorted CD4+, CD8+, or CD8+CD57+ T cells (not recorded which) from PBMCs. All receptors come from a human donor with aplastic anemia.

The chain carries TRBV30 and TRBJ2-6; TRBD1 matches at 7 bases. The CDR3 is made up of 18 amino acids. Losses at the gene ends were 2 bases for V and 0 bases for J; bases not matched to a gene: 10. Germline V gene lookup returns CDR1 GTSNPN and CDR2 SVGIG (reference sequence). CDR3 region: CAWSITGAFSSGANVLTF. Written as DNA, the CDR3 is TGTGCCTGGAGTATAACAGGGGCCTTTAGCTCTGGGGCCAACGTCCTGACTTTC.

V and J are TRBV24-1 and TRBJ2-1, with unresolved D. This CDR3 spans 16 amino acids. V was clipped by 2 bases and J by 0 bases, with 10 bases between them. Germline loops: CDR1 KGHDR, CDR2 SFDVKD. CDR3 sequence: CATSDSGSGSYNEQFF. The DNA of the CDR3 is TGTGCCACCAGTGATTCTGGATCGGGCTCCTACAATGAGCAGTTCTTC.